A single sample is the source of the 28 T cell receptor beta chains below, sequenced in a study of shared clonotypes between healthy human individuals. The data were produced by immunoSEQ multiplex PCR, yet TCRdb's version contains in-frame clones alone and is incomplete. The table lists about 960,000 clones, over 60% of them singletons. Sequenced input: memory CD4+ T cells sorted from blood. Subset defined: CD45RA-negative fraction. These receptors were obtained from a man between 18 and 29 years old in good health.

The rearrangement links TRBV25-1 to TRBJ1-2; no firm D call. Per germline, CDR1 MGHDK and CDR2 SYGVNS. This CDR3 is built from 13 residues. Trimming removed 1 base at V and 2 bases at J, with 5 bases between. CDR3 in DNA: TGTGCCAGCAGTGAATGGCCAAACTATGGCTACACCTTC. It yields the protein CASSEWPNYGYTF.

This clone was seen a handful of times. This chain connects TRBV5-1 to TRBJ2-6; D is uncertain. The CDR3 runs 15 residues. V lost 0 bases and J 0 bases, leaving 4 bases between the germline ends. Germline V gives CDR1 SGHRS, CDR2 YFSETQ. CDR3 region: CASSLDPSGANVLTF. CDR3 coding DNA: TGCGCCAGCAGCTTGGATCCCTCTGGGGCCAACGTCCTGACTTTC.

The chain joins TRBV9 to TRBJ1-3, with D unclear. V was cut by 1 base and J by 0 bases, with 8 bases left in between. Germline CDR1 and CDR2: SGDLS and YYNGEE. The CDR3 runs 15 residues. CDR3 coding DNA: TGTGCCAGCAGCGTAACGGCCTTCTCTGGAAACACCATATATTTT. It specifies CASSVTAFSGNTIYF.

CDR3 sequence (DNA): TGTGCCAGCAGCGCCCTGAAGGGGAGGGCTGGGGAGACCCAGTACTTC. It specifies CASSALKGRAGETQYF. The V call is TRBV7-9, the J call TRBJ2-5, with 7 bases aligning to TRBD2. The CDR3 is made up of 16 amino acids. V lost 5 bases to trimming and J lost 5 bases; unmatched junction nucleotides: 14. Germline V lookup: CDR1 SEHNR, CDR2 FQNEAQ (reference sequence).

J is TRBJ2-2 and V is TRBV11-2, with 11 bases fitting TRBD1. With V trimmed by 5 bases and J by 6 bases, 8 bases remained unmatched. The CDR3 length is 16 residues. CDR1 is SGHAT, CDR2 FQNNGV, per germline. CDR3: CASSPWTGGYSGELFF. For the CDR3, the DNA is TGTGCCAGCAGCCCGTGGACAGGGGGCTATTCCGGGGAGCTGTTTTTT.

CDR3 in amino acids: CSVGPRDHEKLFF. The CDR3 DNA follows: TGCAGCGTTGGCCCCCGGGACCATGAAAAACTGTTTTTT. The rearrangement links TRBV29-1 to TRBJ1-4; possible D gene TRBD1, 5 bases. The germline V gene has CDR1 SQVTM and CDR2 ANQGSEA. The CDR3 totals 13 residues. Trimming pared 4 bases from V and 6 bases from J, leaving 12 bases between.

The V and J genes are TRBV27 and TRBJ2-7; D might be TRBD2 (6 bases). The CDR3 spans 14 residues. V lost 8 bases and J 0 bases, leaving 14 bases between the germline ends. Germline CDR1 reads MNHEY; CDR2 reads SMNVEV (reference sequence). CDR3 in amino acids: CASGGTYSSYEQYF. The CDR3 nucleotides read TGTGCCAGCGGTGGGACTTACAGCTCCTACGAGCAGTACTTC.

The genes are TRBV7-2 and TRBJ2-7, with 7 bases lining up with TRBD2. The CDR3 runs 15 residues. Germline trimming cut 5 bases from V and 2 bases from J; bases unmatched to any gene: 9. Germline-derived CDR1 and CDR2 are SGHTA and FQGNSA. CDR3 coding DNA: TGTGCCAGCAGCCCAGACGGGGGAGGGACCTACGAGCAGTACTTC. Translation: CASSPDGGGTYEQYF.

This clone has only one observation. The chain recombines TRBV6-6 with TRBJ1-6, with D perhaps TRBD1 (5 bases). The CDR3 is 15 amino acids. Trimming shortened V by 8 bases and J by 1 base, and 12 bases separated the two germline ends. CDR1 is MNHNY, CDR2 SVGAGI, per germline (reference sequence). CDR3 DNA sequence: TGTGCCAGCTGGACAATGACGTCCTATAATTCACCCCTCCACTTT. The encoded protein is CASWTMTSYNSPLHF.

This rearrangement joins TRBV6-1 to TRBJ1-5, with 11 bases aligning to TRBD1. The CDR3 runs 14 residues. Germline lookup yields CDR1 MNHNS and CDR2 SASEGT. The V and J ends lost 8 bases and 7 bases, in that order; junction bases with no gene match: 7. The CDR3 DNA is TGTGCCAGCTGGCCGGGGACAGGGGGACAGCCCCAGCATTTT. It translates to CASWPGTGGQPQHF.

Notes on this clone: One base away lies a much larger clone, so this may be a sequencing read error. At the DNA level, this CDR3 is encoded by other sequences in the same sample as well. V is TRBV30 and J is TRBJ2-7; D possibly matches TRBD1 or TRBD2 (5 bases each). The germline V gene has CDR1 GTSNPN and CDR2 SVGIG (reference sequence). The CDR3 spans 14 residues. Trimming removed 3 bases from V and 4 bases from J, with 16 bases in between. This CDR3 is CAWRPGTQRYEQYF. Here the CDR3 DNA reads TGTGCCTGGAGACCCGGGACCCAGAGATACGAGCAGTACTTC. The full variable domain, its missing parts supplied by reference TRBV30 and TRBJ2-7, is SQTIHQWPATLVQPVGSPLSLECTVEGTSNPNLYWYRQAAGRGLQLLFYSVGIGQISSEVPQNLSASRPQDRQFILSSKKLLLSDSGFYLCAWRPGTQRYEQYFGPGTRLTVT.

This clone came up once. The J gene is TRBJ1-4, the V gene TRBV10-3, with D perhaps TRBD1 (6 bases). The V and J ends lost 10 bases and 8 bases respectively, with 17 bases between them. CDR3 length: 13 residues. Looked up from germline, CDR1 is ENHRY and CDR2 is SYGVKD. As DNA, the CDR3 is TGTGCCAGCTGCGCCAAGGGGGACGAAAAACTGTTTTTT. The encoded protein is CASCAKGDEKLFF.

V gene TRBV10-2 combines with J gene TRBJ1-5; no firm D call. CDR3 length: 13 residues. V was shortened by 2 bases and J by 4 bases, with 6 bases between the two germline ends. Germline V gene sequence: CDR1 WSHSY, CDR2 SAAADI. The CDR3 bases are TGCGCCAGCAGTGAGAGCATTAATCAGCCCCAGCATTTT. Translated, it gives CASSESINQPQHF.

This sequence joins TRBV2 and TRBJ1-2, with TRBD1 identical over 7 bases. CDR3 length: 13 amino acids. Per the germline V gene, CDR1 is SNHLY and CDR2 is FYNNEI. The V gene end was trimmed by 7 bases and the J gene end by 5 bases; junction bases not matched to a gene: 7. CDR3 sequence reads: CASTGGPRYGYTF. CDR3 nucleotides: TGTGCCAGCACAGGGGGGCCCCGATATGGCTACACCTTC. Full variable domain (remainder filled in from reference TRBV2 and TRBJ1-2): EPEVTQTPSHQVTQMGQEVILRCVPISNHLYFYWYRQILGQKVEFLVSFYNNEISEKSEIFDDQFSVERPDGSNFTLKIRSTKLEDSAMYFCASTGGPRYGYTFGSGTRLTVV.

The rearrangement uses TRBV28 and TRBJ2-5; D perhaps matches TRBD1 (6 bases). V lost 3 bases and J 4 bases, leaving 15 bases between the germline ends. This CDR3 has 15 amino acids. The germline V gene encodes CDR1 MDHEN and CDR2 SYDVKM. CDR3 protein: CASSFFLGGTETQYF. The CDR3 DNA is TGTGCCAGCAGTTTCTTTTTAGGGGGTACAGAGACCCAGTACTTC.

V and J are TRBV2 and TRBJ2-5; 7 bases agree with TRBD2. CDR3 length: 17 residues. Germline V gene sequence: CDR1 SNHLY, CDR2 FYNNEI. The ends lost 5 bases at V and 2 bases at J; junction bases unmatched: 14. CDR3 DNA sequence: TGTGCCAGCAGTCTGGGGGGGGTAGGCTTCGAACAAGAGACCCAGTACTTC. It is translated as CASSLGGVGFEQETQYF.

Only a few counts were recorded for this clone. The same CDR3 arises from other DNA sequences in this sample as well. The chain employs TRBV30 and TRBJ1-4; the match to TRBD1 covers 7 bases. This CDR3 contains 14 residues. The germline V gene encodes CDR1 GTSNPN and CDR2 SVGIG (reference sequence). Losses at the gene ends were 3 bases for V and 8 bases for J; bases not matched to a gene: 9. As DNA, the CDR3 is TGTGCCTGGAGCCCGGGACAGCTCAGGGAAAAACTGTTTTTT. Its protein product is CAWSPGQLREKLFF.

Concerning this clone itself: Other DNA sequences in the same sample also yield this CDR3. This sequence joins TRBV6-1 and TRBJ1-1; D unclear. There are 11 residues in the CDR3. CDR1 and CDR2 from the germline V gene are MNHNS and SASEGT. Trimming took 6 bases from V and 8 from J, leaving 10 bases between them. The CDR3 loop is CASRGGTEAFF. The CDR3 DNA sequence: TGTGCCAGCAGGGGAGGTACCGAAGCTTTCTTT.

The V gene is TRBV27, the J gene TRBJ1-5, with TRBD1 as a possible D gene (5 bases). V lost 5 bases, J lost 5 bases, and 16 bases lay in between. Germline CDR1 reads MNHEY; CDR2 reads SMNVEV (reference sequence). The CDR3 is made up of 15 amino acids. CDR3 region: CASSPRVFSHQPQHF. CDR3 sequence (DNA): TGTGCCAGCAGTCCCAGGGTCTTCTCCCATCAGCCCCAGCATTTT.

This clone came up a few times. The chain has TRBV30 and TRBJ2-4, with D possibly TRBD1 on 5 matching bases. The length of the CDR3 is 16 residues. The V and J ends lost 1 base and 4 bases respectively, with 17 bases between them. Germline values: CDR1 GTSNPN, CDR2 SVGIG (reference sequence). The CDR3 region has the DNA TGTGCCTGGAGTGCCTCCCCAGGGTCCTGGAAAAACATTCAGTACTTC. This gives the protein CAWSASPGSWKNIQYF.

This chain joins TRBV14 and TRBJ2-3; 7 bases align to TRBD1. The length of the CDR3 is 15 residues. The germline V gene encodes CDR1 SGHDN and CDR2 FVKESK. The ends lost 2 bases at V and 2 bases at J; junction bases unmatched: 4. The CDR3 here is CASSQTGAPTDTQYF. The DNA for the CDR3 is TGTGCCAGCAGCCAAACAGGGGCCCCCACAGATACGCAGTATTTT.

The chain has TRBV27 and TRBJ1-6, with 9 bases fitting TRBD1. Germline-derived CDR1 and CDR2 are MNHEY and SMNVEV (reference sequence). The CDR3 runs 16 residues. J lost 7 bases, V lost 5 bases, and 9 bases had no gene match. The CDR3 DNA is TGTGCCAGCAGTAAGCCTACGACAGGGGGAAATTCACCCCTCCACTTT. It codes for CASSKPTTGGNSPLHF.

This clone was seen once. The chain employs TRBV27 and TRBJ2-7, with TRBD2 as a possible D gene (6 bases). Germline CDR1 MNHEY, CDR2 SMNVEV (reference sequence). The CDR3 is 16 residues long. The V and J ends lost 1 base and 0 bases respectively, with 13 bases between them. The CDR3 protein is CASSLWGSGSSYEQYF. The CDR3 coding sequence is TGTGCCAGCAGTTTATGGGGTAGCGGTAGCTCCTACGAGCAGTACTTC.

The chain couples TRBV19 to TRBJ2-2; tentative D call: TRBD1 (6 bases). Trimming shortened V by 3 bases and J by 2 bases, and 16 bases separated the two germline ends. The CDR3 runs to 17 residues. From germline, CDR1 is LNHDA and CDR2 SQIVND (reference sequence). The CDR3 here is CASSMYSGGANTGELFF. In DNA form, the CDR3 reads TGTGCCAGTAGTATGTACTCTGGGGGCGCAAACACCGGGGAGCTGTTTTTT.

Here the CDR3 reads CASSESSISEAFF. In nucleotides, the CDR3 is TGTGCCAGCAGTGAGTCTTCTATATCTGAAGCTTTCTTT. V gene TRBV25-1 combines with J gene TRBJ1-1; D gene unclear. Germline V CDR1 and CDR2: MGHDK, SYGVNS. CDR3 length: 13 amino acids. V was shortened by 3 bases and J by 6 bases, with 11 bases between the two germline ends. Filled out from reference TRBV25-1 and TRBJ1-1, the complete variable domain reads EADIYQTPRYLVIGTGKKITLECSQTMGHDKMYWYQQDPGMELHLIHYSYGVNSTEKGDLSSESTVSRIRTEHFPLTLESARPSHTSQYLCASSESSISEAFFGQGTRLTVV.

The J gene is TRBJ2-5, the V gene TRBV6-1; 10 nucleotides line up with TRBD2. The CDR3 is made up of 18 amino acids. Per germline, CDR1 MNHNS and CDR2 SASEGT. After removal of 0 bases from V and 0 bases from J, the junction contained 7 bases not matched to a gene. The CDR3 region is CASSEALAGGHNQETQYF. DNA for the CDR3: TGTGCCAGCAGTGAAGCGTTAGCGGGGGGACATAACCAAGAGACCCAGTACTTC.

The chain has TRBV5-5 and TRBJ1-5, with 9 bases matching TRBD1. This CDR3 contains 18 residues. Trimming took 2 bases from V and 3 from J; bases not matched to a gene: 12. The V gene's germline CDR1 is SGHKS and CDR2 YYEKEE (reference sequence). The CDR3 DNA is TGTGCCAGCAGCTTCGGACCCGTGGACAGGGGATACAATCAGCCCCAGCATTTT. It encodes CASSFGPVDRGYNQPQHF.

This clone was seen ten or more times. The CDR3 is CATRGSGERTDTQYF. The CDR3 DNA is TGTGCCACCAGGGGTAGCGGGGAGCGCACAGATACGCAGTATTTT. The chain is built from TRBV6-1 and TRBJ2-3; TRBD2 matches at 8 bases. V was pared by 10 bases and J by 1 base, with 10 bases of the junction left unmatched. Germline assignment: CDR1 MNHNS and CDR2 SASEGT. The CDR3 is 15 amino acids.